This T cell receptor beta chain is drawn from a study of immune evolution from preneoplasia to lung adenocarcinoma (dated by TCRdb to about 2021). Looking at the study overall: HLA loss of heterozygosity was seen in around 7.3%, 15% and 36% of AIS, MIA and ADC lesions, and in no AAH lesions. Immune contexture across lung adenocarcinoma precursors and invasive adenocarcinoma was profiled using immune gene expression, TCR sequencing and multiplex immunofluorescence. Resected precursor lesions (AAH, AIS, MIA) and invasive adenocarcinomas were each compared against paired morphologically normal lung tissue. The sample size depended on which specimens were available, not on a prior power calculation. The immune data were integrated with whole exome sequencing and methylation data obtained from the same cohort of nodules. In total, the cohort included 45 to 65 patients with pulmonary nodules, all of whom underwent surgical resection. The TCR sequencing data were obtained from 51 patients. According to the study, over a hundred samples went through TCR sequencing. POLYSOLVER was used to infer Class I HLA alleles from exome data, while LOHHLA was used to detect allele-specific HLA loss. What the study reported, not specific to this receptor: The highest top T cell clone frequencies were observed in normal lung, and a progressive decrease in top T cell clone frequencies appeared to occur from AAH through AIS, MIA and invasive adenocarcinoma. Because all patients came from Japan and China, whether the findings apply to Western populations was uncertain. Normal lung showed the highest clonality, whereas later-stage lesions appeared to have higher T cell density and diversity but lower clonality. T cell clonality was highest in KRAS-mutant nodules compared with EGFR-mutant or double wild-type lesions. The findings reflected association rather than direct causation, and larger cohorts with long-term follow-up and longitudinal biopsies were considered necessary.

With respect to this clone: This receptor's antigen is unknown. Nothing much larger sits one base from this clone, and base qualities are not available.

The immunoSEQ hsTCRbeta Kit was used to sequence TCR beta CDR3 regions from DNA. The study's own analysis went as follows. The ImmunoSEQ Analyzer was used to analyse the TCR sequencing data. T cell clonality was defined as 1 minus Pielou's evenness, calculated on productive rearrangements. To measure T cell diversity, the inverse Simpson index was applied to productive templates. T cell density was expressed as TCR beta template counts normalized to usable DNA, with usable DNA estimated by amplifying and sequencing housekeeping genes. Two-sided Kruskal-Wallis tests were used to compare TCR metrics between histologic stages. TCRdb re-hosts the immuneACCESS table, in-frame sequences only. Its copies lack some clones; in the studies checked, an unresolved V gene accounts for under half of them, and the cause for the rest is not known. The DNA was the basis for D and trimming; V, J and clone size are from that table. In all, the sample holds several thousand clones, and around 90% of those were seen once. 2% to 2.5% of the sample is held by the ten biggest clonotypes.

V and J are trimmed by 3 bases and 5 bases, and the gene matches miss 2 bases of the junction. Reading the germline V gene (reference sequence) gives CDR1 GTSNPN and CDR2 SVGIG. From the cysteine up to the phenylalanine, the CDR3 has a length of 13 residues. Of the read, only the CDR3 DNA is kept; its 39 bases are in frame from base 1. The patients had resection in Japan or China between the mid-2010s and the late 2010s. Histologic diagnosis of each case was confirmed independently by two lung cancer pathologists on H&E slides. Macro-dissection after pathologic assessment enriched premalignant or tumor cells for nucleic acid extraction. FFPE tissue was used for DNA isolation with the AllPrep DNA/RNA FFPE Kit.

The sample taken for sequencing was FFPE invasive lung adenocarcinoma tissue. This specimen's cell subset or site label, per the study, means: frankly invasive lung adenocarcinoma (ADC). The rearrangement joined TRBV30 to TRBJ1-4, and 8 junctional nucleotides match TRBD1. The TCR originated in an older person with invasive lung adenocarcinoma. The DNA sequence is as follows: TGTGCCTGGAGCCGGGACAGGAATGAAAAACTGTTTTTT. This codes for CAWSRDRNEKLFF.